This T cell receptor (beta chain) came from a study of blood T cell repertoires in COVID-19 (dated by TCRdb to the early 2020s). Study-wide context: Samples covering the acute and convalescent phases of COVID-19 were provided by collaborators in the United States, Italy and Spain. The prospective study material was composed of cDNA or gDNA derived from T cells, B-cell-depleted T cells, or PBMCs. Deeply sampled blood TCRbeta repertoires from subjects exposed to, actively infected with, or recovered from COVID-19 were included in the dataset. A freely available public database, intended as a resource for researchers studying the immune response to SARS-CoV-2, is where the repertoires were released. Samples were obtained from the ongoing ImmuneRACE study (first 160 participants) and from 1,254 subjects provided by 6 global collaborators. A de-identified subject ID, COVID-19 status, age in years and sex were almost always included in the sample metadata. Where available, HLA class I and class II types were obtained from metadata supplied by the sample provider rather than from assay-based typing. On the study overall, not on this receptor specifically: The quantity of clinical and demographic metadata differed by source and by participant and was supplied without curation.

In the prospective study, participants were roughly 18 to 100 years old, resided in fewer than 25 geographic areas of the United States, and were enrolled through a virtual design. In the prospective study, cohorts were assigned on the basis of participant-reported clinical history obtained from a screening survey and a study questionnaire. For ImmuneRACE Cohort 3, a participant was defined as recovered based on two consecutive negative NP/OP PCR tests, clearance by a healthcare professional, or resolution of symptoms. Each participant in the prospective study had whole blood, serum and a nasopharyngeal or oropharyngeal swab collected by mobile phlebotomists. Prospective study participants could optionally give additional blood draws and questionnaires over a 2-month period. Before DNA extraction, blood samples from the prospective study were shipped at room temperature or frozen. CDR1 and CDR2 were assigned from the germline V gene (reference sequence) as SGHNT and YYREEE. The cysteine opens and the phenylalanine closes a CDR3 of 14 amino acids. The DNA shown is the 42-base CDR3, in frame from base 1. V loses 3 bases, J loses 1 base, and the germline ends lie 10 bases apart.

This clone was seen a handful of times. This clone's antigen is unknown. Per-nucleotide qualities are absent, and no much larger clonotype sits a single base away. The immunoSEQ Assay, a bias-controlled multiplex PCR, was used to amplify TCRbeta CDR3 regions from genomic DNA. Turning to the authors' computational methods: The number of nucleated cells in each sample was estimated by amplification of reference gene primers within the assay. Sequence reads were collapsed and filtered to measure the absolute abundance of every unique TCRbeta CDR3 rearrangement. For each sample, productive Simpson clonality was calculated by taking the square root of Simpson's diversity index across productive rearrangements. The clones in this table, taken by TCRdb from immuneACCESS, are in-frame only. Not every clone is retained; where verified, under half of the shortfall comes from an unresolved V gene, and the cause of the rest is unknown. V and J calls and clone size are copied from that table; D and trimming were computed from the DNA. This sample is represented by a few hundred thousand clones; less than 90% of them were singletons. The ten biggest clones cover more than 0.9% of the sample.

Sequencing input: PBMCs or T cells enriched from blood (not recorded which). Recombination joined TRBV5-4 with TRBJ1-2, with TRBD1 tentatively as D gene (6 bases match). The TCR sequence derives from a woman aged 25 to 45 who had recovered from COVID-19. The CDR3 is CASSSGHLNYGYTF. The DNA sequence reads TGTGCCAGCAGCTCGGGACACCTTAACTATGGCTACACCTTC. Outside the CDR3, residues come from the reference TRBV5-4 and TRBJ1-2 proteins, so the full variable domain is: ETGVTQSPTHLIKTRGQQVTLRCSSQSGHNTVSWYQQALGQGPQFIFQYYREEENGRGNFPPRFSGLQFPNYSSELNVNALELDDSALYLCASSSGHLNYGYTFGSGTRLTVV.